Listed here are 32 T cell receptor beta chains from one sample, sequenced in a study of breast tumors, draining lymph nodes, adjacent tissues (dated by TCRdb to the mid-2010s). Library preparation was by multiplex PCR. Sequencing was carried out with an Illumina HiSeq 2000. Through fastp at Q25 and MiXCR, TCRdb rebuilt clones from the public reads, retaining in-frame beta chains. Under each unique CDR3 protein, matching rows form one entry showing the most common genes and DNA. This sample comprises approximately 45,000 distinct CDR3 sequences, more than 20% of them detected only once. The ten top clones hold 6.5% to 8% of the sample. Source material: breast tumor tissue. The receptors derive from a female donor with breast cancer. Some clones in this sample may be carry-over from other donors' samples.

There are many counts of this clonotype. The V and J genes are TRBV7-7 and TRBJ2-5; 8 bases are shared with TRBD2. This CDR3 is 15 amino acids long. The trim removed 5 bases at V and 11 bases at J, leaving 16 bases unmatched. Germline V gene sequence: CDR1 SSHAT, CDR2 FNYEAQ (reference sequence). DNA for the CDR3: TGTGCCAGCAGCCCGATCCGGGGGGGAGATAGTTATCAGTACTTC. This gives the protein CASSPIRGGDSYQYF.

This chain joins TRBV28 and TRBJ1-5; D may be TRBD1 (6 bases). CDR1 is MDHEN, CDR2 SYDVKM, per germline. This CDR3 comprises 15 residues. Trimming shortened V by 6 bases and J by 6 bases, and 18 bases separated the two germline ends. The CDR3 here is CASSPRGGQVQPQHF. The CDR3 nucleotides read TGTGCCAGCAGCCCCCGCGGGGGGCAGGTTCAGCCCCAGCATTTT. Filled out from reference TRBV28 and TRBJ1-5, the complete variable domain reads DVKVTQSSRYLVKRTGEKVFLECVQDMDHENMFWYRQDPGLGLRLIYFSYDVKMKEKGDIPEGYSVSREKKERFSLILESASTNQTSMYLCASSPRGGQVQPQHFGDGTRLSIL.

In its sample, this clonotype was seen many times. The chain employs TRBV28 and TRBJ1-6; D may be TRBD1 (5 bases). The V gene's germline CDR1 is MDHEN and CDR2 SYDVKM. The ends were cut back, 6 bases at V and 8 bases at J, with 20 bases in the middle. The CDR3 runs to 16 residues. The CDR3 DNA sequence: TGTGCCAGCAGCTCACCAGGGACTTCTTCTCATTCACCCCTCCACTTT. Amino acid sequence: CASSSPGTSSHSPLHF.

In its sample, this clonotype was seen many times. The chain combines TRBV6-1 with TRBJ1-6, with no clear D. With 6 bases removed from V and 9 bases from J, the gap between germline ends came to 12 bases. Germline CDR1 and CDR2: MNHNS and SASEGT. The CDR3 contains 13 residues. CDR3 protein: CASSFRTGSPLHF. Here the CDR3 DNA reads TGTGCCAGCAGCTTTAGGACCGGTTCACCCCTCCACTTT.

The chain uses TRBV2 and TRBJ2-2; 7 positions agree with TRBD2. Trimming took 7 bases from V and 0 from J; bases not matched to a gene: 5. The CDR3 is 15 amino acids. CDR1 SNHLY and CDR2 FYNNEI come from the germline V gene. The CDR3 sequence: CASTTTSANTGELFF. DNA for the CDR3: TGTGCCAGCACAACCACTAGCGCGAACACCGGGGAGCTGTTTTTT. Complete variable domain (other parts from reference TRBV2 and TRBJ2-2): EPEVTQTPSHQVTQMGQEVILRCVPISNHLYFYWYRQILGQKVEFLVSFYNNEISEKSEIFDDQFSVERPDGSNFTLKIRSTKLEDSAMYFCASTTTSANTGELFFGEGSRLTVL.

With regard to this clonotype: A much larger clone lies a single base off, so this may be a read error. The CDR3 carries no conserved terminal phenylalanine or tryptophan, so it likely arises from a read error. The V gene is TRBV6-5, the J gene TRBJ1-2, with 9 bases that match TRBD1. Germline V CDR1 and CDR2: MNHEY, SVGAGI. The CDR3 loop spans 13 amino acids. The junction had 7 bases not matched to a gene; V was cut back by 10 bases and J by 4 bases. CDR3 protein: CATLDRGGYGYTL. In nucleotides, the CDR3 is TGTGCCACCCTGGACAGGGGCGGCTATGGCTACACCCTC.

This clonotype was observed many times. The genes are TRBV2 and TRBJ1-2; D is perhaps TRBD1 (6 bases). The V end was cut by 11 bases, the J end by 4 bases, with 20 bases between. Germline values: CDR1 SNHLY, CDR2 FYNNEI. This CDR3 has 14 amino acids. The CDR3 DNA reads TGTGCCGGCTCAACAGGGTTTTCAGGCTATGGCTACACCTTC. Encoded protein: CAGSTGFSGYGYTF.

This clonotype was seen many times. This chain joins TRBV5-1 and TRBJ2-7, with D uncertain. Trimming removed 2 bases from V and 3 bases from J, with 9 bases in between. The CDR3 loop spans 13 amino acids. The germline V gene has CDR1 SGHRS and CDR2 YFSETQ. CDR3 protein: CASSLWASYEQYF. DNA for the CDR3: TGCGCCAGCAGCTTATGGGCCAGCTACGAGCAGTACTTC. Complete variable domain (other parts from reference TRBV5-1 and TRBJ2-7): KAGVTQTPRYLIKTRGQQVTLSCSPISGHRSVSWYQQTPGQGLQFLFEYFSETQRNKGNFPGRFSGRQFSNSRSEMNVSTLELGDSALYLCASSLWASYEQYFGPGTRLTVT.

This clonotype appeared many times. The J gene is TRBJ2-1, the V gene TRBV19, with 9 bases aligning to TRBD2. The junction had 9 bases not matched to a gene; V was cut back by 6 bases and J by 9 bases. Germline CDR1 and CDR2: LNHDA and SQIVND (reference sequence). CDR3 length equals 14 residues. The DNA for the CDR3 is TGTGCCAGTAGGGCGGGAGGCGGGGGGGCTGAGCAGTTCTTC. Its translation is CASRAGGGGAEQFF.

This clonotype was counted a few times. The chain is built from TRBV27 and TRBJ2-5; 9 bases line up with TRBD2. The CDR3 has 14 residues. Trimming removed 5 bases from V and 3 bases from J; junction bases left unmatched: 4. The germline V gene encodes CDR1 MNHEY and CDR2 SMNVEV (reference sequence). The CDR3 DNA is TGTGCCAGCAGTATAGGGACTAGCAAAGAGACCCAGTACTTC. Protein product: CASSIGTSKETQYF.

The chain uses TRBV29-1 and TRBJ2-2; 7 bases are a match to TRBD2. This CDR3 has 13 residues. Germline CDR1 SQVTM, CDR2 ANQGSEA. Germline trimming cut 2 bases from V and 7 bases from J; bases unmatched to any gene: 4. CDR3: CSVERGGGGELFF. The DNA for the CDR3 is TGCAGCGTTGAACGCGGGGGTGGCGGGGAGCTGTTTTTT.

By its share, this clonotype is medium-sized. The V call is TRBV5-6, the J call TRBJ2-7; D not resolved. Germline loops: CDR1 SGHDT, CDR2 YYEEEE. Between the trimmed V and J ends, which lost 3 bases and 3 bases, there was a span of 16 bases. The CDR3 totals 15 residues. CDR3 bases: TGTGCCAGCAGCTCTCTTCCCAGCGTCGACTACGAGCAGTACTTC. This sequence encodes CASSSLPSVDYEQYF.

Notes on this clonotype: As the CDR3 is not closed by the conserved phenylalanine or tryptophan, this likely results from a read error. This chain links TRBV27 with TRBJ2-1; 7 bases match TRBD1. V shed 6 bases, J shed 4 bases, and the junction held 6 bases outside the gene matches. The CDR3 totals 14 residues. Germline V gene data show CDR1 as MNHEY and CDR2 as SMNVEV (reference sequence). CDR3 bases: TGTGCCAGCAGGCTGGGACAGTTATACAATGAGCAGTTCTCC. This translates into CASRLGQLYNEQFS.

This clonotype came up many times. This chain uses TRBV7-2 with TRBJ1-3, with unresolved D. This CDR3 contains 14 residues. Germline-derived CDR1 and CDR2 are SGHTA and FQGNSA. Trimming removed 0 bases from V and 9 bases from J, with 12 bases in between. The CDR3 bases are TGTGCCAGCAGCTTAGCGGCCACTCACGGCACCATATATTTT. Translating it yields CASSLAATHGTIYF.

Note on this clonotype: A read error is possible here, since a much larger clone lies one base away. The gene calls are TRBV3-1 and TRBJ2-3, with 8 bases aligning to TRBD1. CDR3 size: 14 residues. Germline V lookup: CDR1 LGHDT, CDR2 YNNKEL (reference sequence). CDR3 residues: CASSRRQGLDTRYF. In DNA, the CDR3 is TGTGCCAGCAGCCGACGACAGGGGTTAGATACGCGGTATTTT.

The sample holds many counts of this clonotype. This rearrangement joins TRBV25-1 to TRBJ2-3, with 7 bases matching TRBD2. CDR3 length: 18 amino acids. J gave up 2 bases and V 2 bases, and 13 bases lay outside the gene matches. From germline, CDR1 is MGHDK and CDR2 SYGVNS. The CDR3 DNA reads as TGTGCCAGCAGTGAAACCCACACGGGGAGGGTTGACACAGATACGCAGTATTTT. Its protein is CASSETHTGRVDTDTQYF.

This clonotype was counted at least ten times. The J gene is TRBJ2-7, the V gene TRBV12-3 or TRBV12-4, with D unresolved. The CDR3 length is 13 residues. V lost 7 bases, J lost 2 bases, and 12 bases lay in between. The CDR3 DNA follows: TGTGCCAGCACCCGCGTCGGACCCTACGAGCAGTACTTC. This gives the protein CASTRVGPYEQYF.

This clonotype appeared many times. The chain has TRBV5-6 and TRBJ2-2; D remains unclear. The germline CDR1 and CDR2 sequences are SGHDT and YYEEEE. Trimming shortened V by 2 bases and J by 5 bases, and 7 bases separated the two germline ends. The CDR3 has 13 residues. CDR3 sequence reads: CASSLVGTGELFF. The CDR3 DNA sequence: TGTGCCAGCAGCTTAGTCGGTACCGGGGAGCTGTTTTTT.

This clonotype has at least ten counts. The chain has TRBV7-9 and TRBJ1-4; the match to TRBD1 covers 8 bases. The CDR3 is made up of 13 amino acids. Germline lookup yields CDR1 SEHNR and CDR2 FQNEAQ (reference sequence). Trimming at V came to 4 bases and at J to 11 bases, leaving 6 bases not matched to a gene. CDR3 residues: CASSSQTGVKLFF. CDR3 DNA sequence: TGTGCCAGCAGCTCTCAGACAGGGGTCAAACTGTTTTTT.

In this sample, this clonotype turned up many times. This chain uses TRBV20-1 with TRBJ2-7, with 9 bases aligning to TRBD2. Per germline, CDR1 DFQATT and CDR2 SNEGSKA (reference sequence). Trimming at V came to 1 base and at J to 4 bases, leaving 5 bases not matched to a gene. The CDR3 is 14 residues long. The DNA of the CDR3 is TGCAGTGCTAGAGGGACTAGCGTTGGGTACGAGCAGTACTTC. This sequence encodes CSARGTSVGYEQYF.

The table lists this clonotype with a count of one. One base away lies a much larger clone, so this may be a sequencing read error. Because the CDR3's place on the DNA is in doubt, the DNA is left out and the CDR3 is given as listed by TCRdb. The CDR3 region is CASLVGFGTGEPFF. The chain uses TRBV7-6 and TRBJ2-2. Germline lookup yields CDR1 SGHVS and CDR2 FNYEAQ. The CDR3 length is 14 residues, termini included.

On this clonotype: This may be a read error: a much more frequent sequence differs by one nucleotide. The chain joins TRBV11-2 to TRBJ2-1, with 7 nucleotides matching TRBD2. J gave up 8 bases and V 5 bases, and 18 bases lay outside the gene matches. Germline V gene data show CDR1 as SGHAT and CDR2 as FQNNGV. CDR3 length equals 17 residues. The CDR3 DNA is TGTGCCAGCAGCCTGGTCAATGGGGAGGGCCTTCACGATGAGCAGTTCTTC. Encoded protein: CASSLVNGEGLHDEQFF.

This clonotype was seen many times. The chain joins TRBV7-8 to TRBJ1-2, with unresolved D. CDR3 length equals 13 residues. V was shortened by 5 bases and J by 8 bases, with 15 bases between the two germline ends. The germline CDR1 and CDR2 sequences are SGHVS and FQNEAQ. CDR3 residues: CASSKEVRIGYTF. CDR3 nucleotides: TGTGCCAGCAGCAAAGAGGTCCGGATAGGCTACACCTTC.

This clonotype appeared a few times. The V gene is TRBV27, the J gene TRBJ2-2, with unresolved D. In germline, CDR1 is MNHEY, CDR2 SMNVEV (reference sequence). Deletions cut 3 bases from V and 4 bases from J, with 12 bases between. The CDR3 consists of 15 residues. The CDR3 sequence: CASSFVGLGTGELFF. The CDR3 DNA is TGTGCCAGCAGTTTTGTGGGTTTGGGCACCGGGGAGCTGTTTTTT.

The sample holds many counts of this clonotype. This chain joins TRBV7-2 and TRBJ2-1; 7 bases align to TRBD1. Germline V gene data show CDR1 as SGHTA and CDR2 as FQGNSA. V was pared by 4 bases and J by 8 bases, with 8 bases of the junction left unmatched. The CDR3 covers 14 residues. The CDR3 loop is CASSSRQGKHEQFF. The CDR3 DNA follows: TGTGCCAGCAGCTCCCGACAGGGAAAGCATGAGCAGTTCTTC.

This chain uses TRBV11-2 with TRBJ2-1; D may be TRBD1 (5 bases). CDR1 is SGHAT and CDR2 is FQNNGV in the germline V gene. With 0 bases removed from V and 10 bases from J, the gap between germline ends came to 22 bases. This CDR3 region has 17 residues. Here the CDR3 DNA reads TGTGCCAGCAGCTTAGATCTTCAGGAAGGGGCATCGGGCGAGCAGTTCTTC. Amino acids: CASSLDLQEGASGEQFF.

In this sample, this clonotype turned up many times. The chain couples TRBV7-3 to TRBJ2-1; no definite D call. V lost 0 bases, J lost 5 bases, and 11 bases lay in between. The CDR3 runs to 15 residues. The germline V gene encodes CDR1 SGHTA and CDR2 FQGTGA. CDR3 region: CASSLTSEQNNEQFF. Written as DNA, the CDR3 is TGTGCCAGCAGCTTAACGTCAGAACAGAACAATGAGCAGTTCTTC. Full variable domain (missing parts from reference TRBV7-3 and TRBJ2-1): GAGVSQTPSNKVTEKGKYVELRCDPISGHTALYWYRQSLGQGPEFLIYFQGTGAADDSGLPNDRFFAVRPEGSVSTLKIQRTERGDSAVYLCASSLTSEQNNEQFFGPGTRLTVL.

Turning to this clonotype: This may arise from a read error, as a much more abundant clone is one base away. The rearrangement uses TRBV10-3 and TRBJ2-5; the D is unclear. The V gene's germline CDR1 is ENHRY and CDR2 SYGVKD. This CDR3 contains 13 residues. Trimming removed 5 bases from V and 1 base from J, with 8 bases in between. The CDR3 DNA is TGTGCCATCAGTAGCACCCCCCAAGAGACCCAGTACTTC. This encodes CAISSTPQETQYF.

Concerning this clonotype itself: A much larger clone differs from this one at a single base, so this may be a read error. V is TRBV20-1 and J is TRBJ2-1; D might be TRBD1 (6 bases). CDR3 length equals 14 residues. The germline CDR1 and CDR2 sequences are DFQATT and SNEGSKA (reference sequence). The CDR3 here is CSAQTGPGINEQLF. CDR3 nucleotides: TGCAGTGCGCAGACAGGCCCGGGTATCAATGAGCAGCTCTTC.

This clonotype is medium-sized by share. The chain employs TRBV6-1 and TRBJ2-7, with TRBD2 identical over 10 bases. The V and J ends lost 6 bases and 2 bases, in that order; junction bases with no gene match: 7. Germline-derived CDR1 and CDR2 are MNHNS and SASEGT. The CDR3 sequence is 15 residues long. CDR3 nucleotides: TGTGCCAGCAGGTTAGCGGGAGGACAAGCCTACGAGCAGTACTTC. Residues: CASRLAGGQAYEQYF.

This clonotype was observed many times. The chain is built from TRBV27 and TRBJ2-7, with a weak D call TRBD1 (6 bases). Per germline, CDR1 MNHEY and CDR2 SMNVEV (reference sequence). The V end was cut by 10 bases, the J end by 3 bases, with 28 bases between. The CDR3 runs to 17 residues. Here the CDR3 DNA reads TGTGCCAACCCGATGGATACAGGGACACACCTAAACTACGAGCAGTACTTC. Protein product: CANPMDTGTHLNYEQYF.

As regards this clonotype: This may arise from a read error, as a much more abundant clone is one base away. The chain carries TRBV15 and TRBJ2-1; TRBD2 matches at 7 bases. The CDR3 is made up of 17 amino acids. Germline CDR1 reads LNHNV; CDR2 reads YYDKDF (reference sequence). CDR3 in amino acids: CATSLRKGGSSYNEQLF. CDR3 in DNA: TGTGCCACCAGCCTTAGGAAAGGCGGGAGTTCCTACAATGAGCAGCTCTTC.